These 10 T cell receptor beta chains came from one sample sequenced in a study of blood T cell repertoires in COVID-19. Method: immunoSEQ multiplex PCR; TCRdb's copy keeps in-frame clones and lacks some. This sample yields under 200,000 clones, of which about 87% are seen a single time; over 3.5% belongs to the top ten. The sequenced sample was peripheral blood. The receptors derive from a man aged 18 to 29 with active or convalescent COVID-19.

This rearrangement joins TRBV4-1 to TRBJ2-3, with 9 bases fitting TRBD2. V shed 1 base, J shed 1 base, and the junction held 9 bases outside the gene matches. CDR3 size: 18 residues. Germline V gene lookup returns CDR1 MGHRA and CDR2 YSYEKL. CDR3 amino acids: CASSQVVRGGEGTDTQYF. CDR3 sequence (DNA): TGCGCCAGCAGCCAAGTTGTGCGGGGGGGTGAGGGCACAGATACGCAGTATTTT.

This chain uses TRBV24-1 with TRBJ2-1; 7 positions agree with TRBD2. Germline values: CDR1 KGHDR, CDR2 SFDVKD. This CDR3 has 16 residues. J lost 4 bases, V lost 0 bases, and 5 bases had no gene match. As DNA, the CDR3 is TGTGCCACCAGTGATTTGCGGTCTAGCGGATACAATGAGCAGTTCTTC. It yields the protein CATSDLRSSGYNEQFF.

The V gene is TRBV27, the J gene TRBJ2-2; 9 bases match TRBD2. Germline CDR1 MNHEY, CDR2 SMNVEV (reference sequence). The CDR3 extends over 16 amino acids. V lost 4 bases to trimming and J lost 6 bases; unmatched junction nucleotides: 9. The CDR3 loop is CASSSLAGQVPGELFF. The CDR3 DNA is TGTGCCAGCAGTTCACTAGCGGGTCAAGTGCCCGGGGAGCTGTTTTTT.

This clone was seen only a few times. The chain employs TRBV7-9 and TRBJ2-7, with D unresolved. The CDR3 is 15 amino acids. Trimming removed 3 bases from V and 0 bases from J, with 12 bases in between. Germline CDR1 reads SEHNR; CDR2 reads FQNEAQ (reference sequence). As DNA, the CDR3 is TGTGCCAGCAGCTTGTCTCAGGCGAGCTCCTACGAGCAGTACTTC. It specifies CASSLSQASSYEQYF.

This clone turned up a few times. The rearrangement links TRBV25-1 to TRBJ2-7; D is unresolved. Per germline, CDR1 MGHDK and CDR2 SYGVNS. V lost 5 bases and J 3 bases, leaving 14 bases between the germline ends. The CDR3 runs 14 residues. The CDR3 nucleotides are TGTGCCAGCAGTAAAACCCCCCACAACTACGAGCAGTACTTC. It encodes CASSKTPHNYEQYF.

In DNA form, the CDR3 reads TGCGCCAGCAGCCCCTCGGGGAACACTGAAGCTTTCTTT. Its translation: CASSPSGNTEAFF. The chain recombines TRBV4-3 with TRBJ1-1; D uncertain. The germline gives CDR1 LGHNA, CDR2 YSLEER. This CDR3 comprises 13 residues. With 4 bases removed from V and 1 base from J, the gap between germline ends came to 7 bases.

The CDR3 loop is CASSFREADTQYF. CDR3 nucleotide sequence: TGTGCCAGCAGTTTTCGGGAGGCAGATACGCAGTATTTT. The chain uses TRBV12-3 or TRBV12-4 and TRBJ2-3, with 7 bases lining up with TRBD2. The length of the CDR3 is 13 residues. V shed 3 bases, J shed 4 bases, and the junction held 1 base outside the gene matches.

V usage is TRBV2 and J usage is TRBJ1-1; no firm D call. Germline CDR1 and CDR2: SNHLY and FYNNEI. The CDR3 sequence is 13 residues long. Trimming removed 8 bases from V and 7 bases from J, with 17 bases in between. The CDR3 sequence is CASSGEVSSEAFF. CDR3 DNA sequence: TGTGCCAGCTCGGGTGAGGTTTCAAGTGAAGCTTTCTTT.

V usage is TRBV6-4 and J usage is TRBJ2-2, with 7 nucleotides matching TRBD2. This CDR3 has 14 amino acids. Per germline, CDR1 MRHNA and CDR2 SNTAGT. The V and J ends lost 0 bases and 6 bases, in that order; junction bases with no gene match: 1. This CDR3 reads CASSDSGGSGELFF. CDR3 sequence (DNA): TGTGCCAGCAGTGACTCCGGGGGGTCCGGGGAGCTGTTTTTT.

This clone was counted between two and nine times. The chain combines TRBV7-3 with TRBJ1-1; D is undetermined. There are 13 residues in the CDR3. Trimming cost V 5 bases and J 6 bases, with 13 bases left between them. Germline V gives CDR1 SGHTA, CDR2 FQGTGA. The CDR3 region is CASSPNPGSEAFF. CDR3 coding DNA: TGTGCCAGCAGCCCGAATCCGGGGTCTGAAGCTTTCTTT.